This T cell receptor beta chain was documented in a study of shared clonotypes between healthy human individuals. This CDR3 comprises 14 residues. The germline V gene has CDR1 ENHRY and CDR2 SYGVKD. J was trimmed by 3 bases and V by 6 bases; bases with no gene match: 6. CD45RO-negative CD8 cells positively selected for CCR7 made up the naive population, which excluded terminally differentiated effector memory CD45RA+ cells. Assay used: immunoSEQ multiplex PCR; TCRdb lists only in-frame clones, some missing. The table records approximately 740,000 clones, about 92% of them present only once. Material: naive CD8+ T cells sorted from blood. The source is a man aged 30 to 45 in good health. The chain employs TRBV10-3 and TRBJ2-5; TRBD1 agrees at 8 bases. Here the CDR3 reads CAIRETGAEETQYF. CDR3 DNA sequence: TGTGCCATCAGAGAGACAGGGGCGGAAGAGACCCAGTACTTC.